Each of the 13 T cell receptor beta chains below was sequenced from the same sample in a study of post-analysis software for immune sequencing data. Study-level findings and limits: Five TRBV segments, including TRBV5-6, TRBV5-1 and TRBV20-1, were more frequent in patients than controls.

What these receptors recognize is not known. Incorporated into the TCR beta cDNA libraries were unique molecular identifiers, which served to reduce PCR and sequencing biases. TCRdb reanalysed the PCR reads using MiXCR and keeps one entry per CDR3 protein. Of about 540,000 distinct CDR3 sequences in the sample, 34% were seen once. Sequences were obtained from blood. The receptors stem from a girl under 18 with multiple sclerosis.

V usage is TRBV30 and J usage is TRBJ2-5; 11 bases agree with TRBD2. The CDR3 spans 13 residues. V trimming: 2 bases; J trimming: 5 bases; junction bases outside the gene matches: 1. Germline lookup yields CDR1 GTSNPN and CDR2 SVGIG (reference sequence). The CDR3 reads CAWSIAGGETQYF. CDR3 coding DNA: TGTGCCTGGAGTATAGCGGGAGGGGAGACCCAGTACTTC.

CDR3 in amino acids: CASSCGPSDTYEQYF. CDR3 bases: TGTGCCAGCAGTTGCGGGCCGAGTGATACCTACGAGCAGTACTTC. The chain couples TRBV12-3 or TRBV12-4 to TRBJ2-7; D is possibly TRBD2 (5 bases). Trimming took off 4 bases at V and 2 bases at J, with 15 bases between the two ends. The CDR3 length is 15 residues.

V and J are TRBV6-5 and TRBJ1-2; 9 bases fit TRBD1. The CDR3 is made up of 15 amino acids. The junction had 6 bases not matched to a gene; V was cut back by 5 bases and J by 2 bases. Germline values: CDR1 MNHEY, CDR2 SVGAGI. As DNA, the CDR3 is TGTGCCAGCAGTGCCCCCGGGACAGGGAACTATGGCTACACCTTC. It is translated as CASSAPGTGNYGYTF.

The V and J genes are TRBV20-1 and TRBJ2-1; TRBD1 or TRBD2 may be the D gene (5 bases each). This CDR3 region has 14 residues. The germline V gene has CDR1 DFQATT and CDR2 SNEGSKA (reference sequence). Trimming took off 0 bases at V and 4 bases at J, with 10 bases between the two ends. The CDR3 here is CSARDGTVYNEQFF. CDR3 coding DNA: TGCAGTGCTAGAGACGGGACGGTATACAATGAGCAGTTCTTC.

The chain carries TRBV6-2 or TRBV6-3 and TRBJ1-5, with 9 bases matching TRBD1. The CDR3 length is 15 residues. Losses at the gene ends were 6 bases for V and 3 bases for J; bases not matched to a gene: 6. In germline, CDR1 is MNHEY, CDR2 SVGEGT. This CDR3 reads CASSRDRAFNQPQHF. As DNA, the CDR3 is TGTGCCAGCAGCAGGGACAGGGCCTTCAATCAGCCCCAGCATTTT.

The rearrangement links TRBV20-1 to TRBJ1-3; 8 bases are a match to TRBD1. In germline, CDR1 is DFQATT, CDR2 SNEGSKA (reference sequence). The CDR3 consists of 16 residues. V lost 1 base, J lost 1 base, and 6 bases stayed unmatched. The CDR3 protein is CSARGTGQLSGNTIYF. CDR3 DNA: TGCAGTGCTAGAGGGACAGGGCAGCTATCTGGAAACACCATATATTTT.

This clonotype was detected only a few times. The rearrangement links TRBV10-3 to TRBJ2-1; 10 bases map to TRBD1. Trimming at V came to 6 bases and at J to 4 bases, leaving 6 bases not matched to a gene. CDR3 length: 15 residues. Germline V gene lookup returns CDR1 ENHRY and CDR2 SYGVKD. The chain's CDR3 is CAISPGQGGYNEQFF. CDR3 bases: TGTGCCATCAGCCCCGGACAGGGGGGTTACAATGAGCAGTTCTTC.

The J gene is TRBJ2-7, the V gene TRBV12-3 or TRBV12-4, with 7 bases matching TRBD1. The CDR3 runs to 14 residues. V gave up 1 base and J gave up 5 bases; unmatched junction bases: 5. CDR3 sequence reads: CASSLGQGPNEQYF. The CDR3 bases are TGTGCCAGCAGTTTAGGACAGGGTCCAAACGAGCAGTACTTC.

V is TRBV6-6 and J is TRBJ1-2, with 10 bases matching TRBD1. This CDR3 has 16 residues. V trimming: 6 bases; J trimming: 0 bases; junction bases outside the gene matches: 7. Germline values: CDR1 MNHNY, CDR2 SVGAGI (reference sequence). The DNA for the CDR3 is TGTGCCAGCAGACGACAGGGGGCCGAGTCTAACTATGGCTACACCTTC. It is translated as CASRRQGAESNYGYTF.

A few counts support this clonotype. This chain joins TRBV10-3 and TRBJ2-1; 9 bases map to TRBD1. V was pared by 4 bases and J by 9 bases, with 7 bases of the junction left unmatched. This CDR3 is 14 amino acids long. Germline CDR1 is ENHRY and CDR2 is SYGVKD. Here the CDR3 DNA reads TGTGCCATCAGTGGGCCGGGACAGGGCGGTGAGCAGTTCTTC. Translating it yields CAISGPGQGGEQFF.

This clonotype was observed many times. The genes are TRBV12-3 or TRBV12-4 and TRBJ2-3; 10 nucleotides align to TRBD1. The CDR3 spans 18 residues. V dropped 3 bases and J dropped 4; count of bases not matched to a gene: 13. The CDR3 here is CASSFPGTGVRFPDTQYF. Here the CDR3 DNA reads TGTGCCAGCAGTTTTCCCGGGACAGGGGTTCGATTTCCAGATACGCAGTATTTT.

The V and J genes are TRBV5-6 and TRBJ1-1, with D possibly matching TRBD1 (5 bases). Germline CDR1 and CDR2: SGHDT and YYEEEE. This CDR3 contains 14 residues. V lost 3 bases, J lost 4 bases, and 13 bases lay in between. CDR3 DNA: TGTGCCAGCAGCTACCCAGGGAGAGGCACTGAAGCTTTCTTT. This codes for CASSYPGRGTEAFF.

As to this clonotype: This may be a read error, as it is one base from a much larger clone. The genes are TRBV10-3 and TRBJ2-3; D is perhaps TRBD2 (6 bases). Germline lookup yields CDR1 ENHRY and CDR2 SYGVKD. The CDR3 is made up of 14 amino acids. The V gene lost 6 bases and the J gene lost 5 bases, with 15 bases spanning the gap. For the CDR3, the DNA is TGTGCCATCAGAACGGACGACGGGAGAGATACGCAGTATTTT. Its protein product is CAIRTDDGRDTQYF.